This TCR beta chain was found in a study of graft-versus-host responses after intestinal transplantation (dated by TCRdb to about 2021). With respect to the entire study: The transplants that recipients got were multivisceral, liver-intestinal, or isolated intestinal. Samples from three later patients were sequenced in-house on an Illumina MiSeq with MiXCR processing rather than by the commercial service. Every recipient was given anti-thymocyte globulin induction, followed by around three years of maintenance tacrolimus and steroids. The cohort enrolled under 30 intestinal transplant recipients, one of whom was a retransplant, and 3 patients without pretransplant specimens were excluded. A peak of at least 4% donor T cells among recipient peripheral blood mononuclear cells was the definition used for donor T cell macrochimerism. To identify alloreactive clones, pre-transplant mixed lymphocyte reaction products were sequenced and then compared with unstimulated pre-transplant donor and recipient T cells. After intestinal transplantation, graft-versus-host and host-versus-graft alloreactive T cell clones in the graft, circulation and bone marrow were tracked using bulk TCR-beta CDR3 sequencing. What the authors observed across the whole study: GvH clones were detected in recipient bone marrow, and some of these GvH clones were observed earlier in ileal mucosa or blood, consistent with an intestinal mucosal origin. The relatively low number and heterogeneity of intestinal transplant patients limited the conclusions. In the allografts of patients with donor T cell macrochimerism, GvH to HvG T cell clonal ratios were high. Early after transplant, peak levels of circulating GvH clones were associated with declines in HvG clones.

Intraepithelial and lamina propria lymphocytes were isolated from graft specimens using dithiothreitol, EDTA incubations and collagenase D digestion. Bulk TCR-beta sequencing was performed on serial intestinal graft biopsy specimens collected as late as 600 days after transplant. CDR1 and CDR2, looked up from the germline V gene (reference sequence), are MNHEY and SMNVEV. Between the V and J ends, shortened by 3 bases and 3 bases respectively, the junction contains 12 bases. Inclusive of the bounding cysteine and phenylalanine, the CDR3 is 14 residues long. Solely the CDR3 DNA is kept, with 42 bases framed from the first base. Library preparation employed the immunoSEQ multiplex PCR assay. High-throughput TCR-beta CDR3 sequencing of genomic DNA from most patients was performed by Adaptive Biotechnologies. The paper's processing steps were these. Adaptive's ImmunoSEQ software was the source of the TCR sequencing data for 15 to 20 patients, while a few other patients were processed with MiXCR and VDJtools. CDR3 nucleotide sequences shared by donor and recipient were removed because the origin of these sequences could not be assigned. At least 2-fold expansion over unstimulated cells and a minimum CFSE-low frequency of 0.002% (template counts) or 0.001% (read counts) were required for clones to be classified as alloreactive. Clones detected in sequenced pre-transplant spleen, lymph node, or MLR CFSE-low populations of the donor or recipient were defined as mappable. Cumulative frequency of alloreactive clones was calculated as a percentage of all sequences weighted by copy number. As stored in TCRdb, this immuneACCESS dataset retains in-frame rearrangements with V and J assigned. A fraction of the clones does not appear; measured against another copy, unresolved V genes explain less than half of the discrepancy, and the remainder lacks a known reason. That table furnishes V, J and clone size, whereas the DNA furnished D and trimming. The sample contains about 37,000 clones, approximately 86% of them found a single time. Roughly 18% of the sample comes from the top ten.

About this clone: Its binding antigen is unknown. No much larger clonotype is one base removed from it; base qualities were not supplied. Other DNA variants within this sample encode the same CDR3.

This sequence uses TRBV27 and TRBJ2-7; a weak D assignment points to TRBD2 (6 bases agree). The source was ileum tissue, collected more than 200 days after intestinal transplant. This clonotype was sampled from a human patient who received an intestinal transplant, so some T cells may come from the graft donor. The nucleotide sequence reads TGTGCCAGCAGTTTCGGGCGGGGAGGCTACGAGCAGTACTTC. This sequence encodes CASSFGRGGYEQYF.